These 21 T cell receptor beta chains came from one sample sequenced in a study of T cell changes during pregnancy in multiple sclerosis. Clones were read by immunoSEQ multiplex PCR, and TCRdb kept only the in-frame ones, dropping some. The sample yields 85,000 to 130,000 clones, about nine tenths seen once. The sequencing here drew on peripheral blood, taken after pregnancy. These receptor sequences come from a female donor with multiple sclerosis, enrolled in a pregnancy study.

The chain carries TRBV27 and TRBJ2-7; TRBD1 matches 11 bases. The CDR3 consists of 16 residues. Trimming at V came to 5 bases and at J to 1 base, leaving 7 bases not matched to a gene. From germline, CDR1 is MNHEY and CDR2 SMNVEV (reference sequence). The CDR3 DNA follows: TGTGCCAGCAGTCCACTGGGACAGGGGGAGTCCTACGAGCAGTACTTC. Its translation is CASSPLGQGESYEQYF.

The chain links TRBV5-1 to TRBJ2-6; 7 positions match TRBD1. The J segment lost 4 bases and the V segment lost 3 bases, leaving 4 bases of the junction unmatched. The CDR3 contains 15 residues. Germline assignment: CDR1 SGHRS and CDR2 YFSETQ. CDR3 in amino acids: CASSSTGAGANVLTF. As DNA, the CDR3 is TGCGCCAGCAGCTCAACAGGGGCCGGGGCCAACGTCCTGACTTTC.

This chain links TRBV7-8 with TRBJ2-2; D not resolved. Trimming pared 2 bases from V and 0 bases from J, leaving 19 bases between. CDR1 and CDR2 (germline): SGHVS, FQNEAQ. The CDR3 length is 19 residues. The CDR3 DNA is TGTGCCAGCAGCTTACCCACCTCGAGAAACCCCCCGAACACCGGGGAGCTGTTTTTT. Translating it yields CASSLPTSRNPPNTGELFF.

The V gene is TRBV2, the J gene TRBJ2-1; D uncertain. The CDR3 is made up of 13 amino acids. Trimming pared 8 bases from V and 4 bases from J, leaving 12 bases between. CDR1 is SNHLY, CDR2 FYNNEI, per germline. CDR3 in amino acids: CASYHHSYNEQFF. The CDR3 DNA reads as TGTGCCAGCTACCACCACAGTTACAATGAGCAGTTCTTC.

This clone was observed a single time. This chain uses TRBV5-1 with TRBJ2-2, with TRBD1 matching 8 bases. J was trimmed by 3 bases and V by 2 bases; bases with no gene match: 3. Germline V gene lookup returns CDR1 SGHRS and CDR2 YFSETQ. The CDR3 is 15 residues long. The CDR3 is CASSFGQGDTGELFF. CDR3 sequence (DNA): TGCGCCAGCAGCTTCGGACAGGGTGACACCGGGGAGCTGTTTTTT.

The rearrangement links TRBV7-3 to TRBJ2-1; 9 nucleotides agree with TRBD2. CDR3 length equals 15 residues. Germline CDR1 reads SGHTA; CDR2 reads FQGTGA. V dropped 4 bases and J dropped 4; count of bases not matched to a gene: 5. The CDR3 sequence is CASSSYSGSYNEQFF. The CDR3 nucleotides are TGTGCCAGCAGCTCTTATAGCGGGAGTTACAATGAGCAGTTCTTC. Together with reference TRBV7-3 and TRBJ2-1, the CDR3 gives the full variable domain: GAGVSQTPSNKVTEKGKYVELRCDPISGHTALYWYRQSLGQGPEFLIYFQGTGAADDSGLPNDRFFAVRPEGSVSTLKIQRTERGDSAVYLCASSSYSGSYNEQFFGPGTRLTVL.

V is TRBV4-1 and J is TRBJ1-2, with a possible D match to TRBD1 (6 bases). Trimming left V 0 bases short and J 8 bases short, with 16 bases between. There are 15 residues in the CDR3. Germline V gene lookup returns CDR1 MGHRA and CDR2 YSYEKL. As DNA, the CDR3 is TGCGCCAGCAGCCAAGATCCGTCCAGGGGTTACGGCTACACCTTC. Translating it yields CASSQDPSRGYGYTF.

In DNA form, the CDR3 reads TGTGCCAGCAGCAACCGGGACAGGGGGCTAAGCGAAAAACTGTTTTTT. Protein product: CASSNRDRGLSEKLFF. The genes are TRBV7-9 and TRBJ1-4; 12 nucleotides match TRBD1. CDR3 size: 16 residues. Germline values: CDR1 SEHNR, CDR2 FQNEAQ (reference sequence). The ends lost 5 bases at V and 8 bases at J; junction bases unmatched: 9.

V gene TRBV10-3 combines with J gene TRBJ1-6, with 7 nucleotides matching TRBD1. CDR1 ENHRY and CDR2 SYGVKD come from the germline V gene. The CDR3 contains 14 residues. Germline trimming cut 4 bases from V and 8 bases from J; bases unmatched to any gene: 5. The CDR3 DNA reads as TGTGCCATCAGTGCGACAGGGTTGGATTCACCCCTCCACTTT. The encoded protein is CAISATGLDSPLHF.

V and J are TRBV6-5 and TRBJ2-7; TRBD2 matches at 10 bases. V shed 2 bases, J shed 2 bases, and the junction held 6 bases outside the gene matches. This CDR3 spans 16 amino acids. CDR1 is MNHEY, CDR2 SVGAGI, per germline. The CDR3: CASSYRSSGGTYEQYF. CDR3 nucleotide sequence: TGTGCCAGCAGTTACCGCTCTAGCGGGGGTACCTACGAGCAGTACTTC.

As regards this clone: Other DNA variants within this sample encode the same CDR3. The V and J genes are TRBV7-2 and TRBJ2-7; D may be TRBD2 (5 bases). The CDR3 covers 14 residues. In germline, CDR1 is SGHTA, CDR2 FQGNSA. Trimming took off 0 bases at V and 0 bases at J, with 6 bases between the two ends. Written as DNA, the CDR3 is TGTGCCAGCAGCTTAGCCGGACTCTCCTACGAGCAGTACTTC. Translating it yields CASSLAGLSYEQYF.

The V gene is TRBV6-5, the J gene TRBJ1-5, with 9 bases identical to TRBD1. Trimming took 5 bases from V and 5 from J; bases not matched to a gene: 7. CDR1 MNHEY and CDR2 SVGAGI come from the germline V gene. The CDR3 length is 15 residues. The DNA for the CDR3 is TGTGCCAGCAGTCCCCGGGACAGGGTCGATCAGCCCCAGCATTTT. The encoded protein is CASSPRDRVDQPQHF.

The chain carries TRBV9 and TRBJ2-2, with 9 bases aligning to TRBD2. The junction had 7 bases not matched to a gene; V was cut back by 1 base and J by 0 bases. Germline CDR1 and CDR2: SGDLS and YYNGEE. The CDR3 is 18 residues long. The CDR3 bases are TGTGCCAGCAGCGTATTCATCGGACTAGCGTCGAACACCGGGGAGCTGTTTTTT. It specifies CASSVFIGLASNTGELFF.

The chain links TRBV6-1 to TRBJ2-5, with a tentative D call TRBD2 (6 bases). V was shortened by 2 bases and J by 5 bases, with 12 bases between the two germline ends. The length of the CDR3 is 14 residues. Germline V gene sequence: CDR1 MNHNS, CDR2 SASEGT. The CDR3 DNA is TGTGCCAGCAGTGAATCCGGGGGTTGGGAGACCCAGTACTTC. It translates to CASSESGGWETQYF.

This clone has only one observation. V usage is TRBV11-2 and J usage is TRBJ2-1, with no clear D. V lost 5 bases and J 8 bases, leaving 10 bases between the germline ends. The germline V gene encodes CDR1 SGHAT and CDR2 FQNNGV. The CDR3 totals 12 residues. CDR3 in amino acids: CASSDPRYEQFF. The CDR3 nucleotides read TGTGCCAGCAGCGATCCTAGGTATGAGCAGTTCTTC.

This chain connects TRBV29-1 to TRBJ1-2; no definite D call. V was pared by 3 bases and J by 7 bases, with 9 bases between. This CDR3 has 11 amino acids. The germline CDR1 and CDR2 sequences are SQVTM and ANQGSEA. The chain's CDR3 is CSVDLRPGYTF. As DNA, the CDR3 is TGCAGCGTTGATCTCAGGCCTGGCTACACCTTC.

DNA of the CDR3: TGTGCCAGCAGCTTAGCTAGCGGGGTCGGAGATACGCAGTATTTT. This translates into CASSLASGVGDTQYF. The rearrangement uses TRBV11-3 and TRBJ2-3; 9 bases are a match to TRBD2. Germline assignment: CDR1 SGHNT and CDR2 YENEEA. V dropped 1 base and J dropped 5; count of bases not matched to a gene: 4. This CDR3 is 15 amino acids long.

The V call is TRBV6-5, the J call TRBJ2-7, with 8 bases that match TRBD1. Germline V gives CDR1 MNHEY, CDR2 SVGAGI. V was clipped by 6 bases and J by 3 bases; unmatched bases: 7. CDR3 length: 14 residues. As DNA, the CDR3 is TGTGCCAGCAGAGGGCCAGGGGGCCTCTACGAGCAGTACTTC. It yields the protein CASRGPGGLYEQYF.

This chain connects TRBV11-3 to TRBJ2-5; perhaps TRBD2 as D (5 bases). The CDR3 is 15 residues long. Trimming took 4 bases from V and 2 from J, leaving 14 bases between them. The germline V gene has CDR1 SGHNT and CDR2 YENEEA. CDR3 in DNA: TGTGCCAGCAGCTCGGGTGCCGGGGATCAAGAGACCCAGTACTTC. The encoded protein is CASSSGAGDQETQYF. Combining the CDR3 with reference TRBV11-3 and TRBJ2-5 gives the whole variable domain EAGVVQSPRYKIIEKKQPVAFWCNPISGHNTLYWYLQNLGQGPELLIRYENEEAVDDSQLPKDRFSAERLKGVDSTLKIQPAELGDSAVYLCASSSGAGDQETQYFGPGTRLLVL.

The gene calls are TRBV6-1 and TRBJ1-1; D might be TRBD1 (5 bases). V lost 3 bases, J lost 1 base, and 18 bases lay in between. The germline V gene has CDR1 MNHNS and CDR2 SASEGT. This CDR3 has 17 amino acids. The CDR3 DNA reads TGTGCCAGCAGTGACAGGACAAGGCTTACCCCGAACACTGAAGCTTTCTTT. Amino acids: CASSDRTRLTPNTEAFF.

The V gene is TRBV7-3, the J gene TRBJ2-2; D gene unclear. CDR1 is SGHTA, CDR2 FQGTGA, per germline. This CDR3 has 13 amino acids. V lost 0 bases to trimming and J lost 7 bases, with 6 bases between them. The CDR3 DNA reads TGTGCCAGCAGCTTAACCCACGGCGGGGAGCTGTTTTTT. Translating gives CASSLTHGGELFF. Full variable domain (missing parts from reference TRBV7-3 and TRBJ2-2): GAGVSQTPSNKVTEKGKYVELRCDPISGHTALYWYRQSLGQGPEFLIYFQGTGAADDSGLPNDRFFAVRPEGSVSTLKIQRTERGDSAVYLCASSLTHGGELFFGEGSRLTVL.